The 21 T cell receptor beta chains presented below share a single source sample, sequenced in a study of blood T cell repertoires in COVID-19. Here immunoSEQ multiplex PCR was the method, and the copy in TCRdb shows in-frame clones only, minus some. The sample contains some 30,000 clones, 80% to 90% of which appear only once. The specimen sequenced was peripheral blood. These TCRs come from an elderly woman with COVID-19, enrolled during active disease.

The rearrangement uses TRBV18 and TRBJ1-5, with TRBD1 identical over 12 bases. Trimming took 4 bases from V and 5 from J; bases not matched to a gene: 6. The CDR3 loop spans 16 amino acids. Germline-derived CDR1 and CDR2 are KGHSH and LQKENI. CDR3 protein: CASSQGQGASHQPQHF. The CDR3 region has the DNA TGTGCCAGCTCACAGGGACAGGGGGCTTCCCATCAGCCCCAGCATTTT.

V usage is TRBV12-3 or TRBV12-4 and J usage is TRBJ2-3, with a tentative D call TRBD2 (5 bases). This CDR3 has 13 amino acids. The V and J ends lost 2 bases and 5 bases respectively, with 8 bases between them. CDR3 in DNA: TGTGCCAGCAGTTTATCCGGGGTAGATACGCAGTATTTT. Its protein product is CASSLSGVDTQYF.

The gene calls are TRBV2 and TRBJ2-5; TRBD1 aligns across 9 bases. J was trimmed by 1 base and V by 5 bases; bases with no gene match: 5. CDR3 length: 15 amino acids. Germline values: CDR1 SNHLY, CDR2 FYNNEI. The CDR3: CASSLYRGLQETQYF. The CDR3 DNA reads TGTGCCAGCAGTCTTTACAGGGGGCTCCAAGAGACCCAGTACTTC.

The chain couples TRBV7-2 to TRBJ2-5, with 9 bases identical to TRBD2. CDR3 length: 15 residues. CDR1 is SGHTA and CDR2 is FQGNSA in the germline V gene. With V trimmed by 2 bases and J by 9 bases, 10 bases remained unmatched. This chain's CDR3 is CASSLFSSGVKAQYF. CDR3 nucleotides: TGTGCCAGCAGCTTATTCTCTAGCGGGGTAAAGGCCCAGTACTTC.

This chain joins TRBV6-5 and TRBJ2-3, with D tentatively TRBD2 (7 bases). V gave up 2 bases and J gave up 2 bases, with 14 bases separating them. This CDR3 region has 16 residues. Per germline, CDR1 MNHEY and CDR2 SVGAGI. The CDR3 DNA reads TGTGCCAGCAGTTACGGTGGCGGGGGCTACACAGATACGCAGTATTTT. Its protein is CASSYGGGGYTDTQYF.

This sequence joins TRBV25-1 and TRBJ1-6, with D possibly matching TRBD1 (5 bases). The germline V gene encodes CDR1 MGHDK and CDR2 SYGVNS. CDR3 length: 16 amino acids. The V and J ends lost 4 bases and 9 bases respectively, with 19 bases between them. The CDR3 sequence: CASSGIGGTVRSPLHF. CDR3 bases: TGTGCCAGCAGTGGCATAGGCGGGACGGTGCGTTCACCCCTCCACTTT.

V is TRBV2 and J is TRBJ1-5; D is unresolved. Germline CDR1 and CDR2: SNHLY and FYNNEI. Trimming removed 2 bases from V and 1 base from J, with 6 bases in between. The length of the CDR3 is 14 residues. CDR3 sequence (DNA): TGTGCCAGCAGTGAACTAACGAGCAATCAGCCCCAGCATTTT. Amino acid sequence: CASSELTSNQPQHF.

V gene TRBV3-1 (or the pseudogene TRBV3-2) combines with J gene TRBJ2-1; TRBD2 is a possible D gene (7 bases). CDR1 is LGHDT and CDR2 is YNNKEL in the germline V gene (reference sequence). The ends were cut back, 4 bases at V and 6 bases at J, with 16 bases in the middle. This CDR3 contains 15 residues. CDR3 loop: CASSPRGVAGNEQFF. For the CDR3, the DNA is TGTGCCAGCAGCCCGAGGGGGGTAGCGGGCAATGAGCAGTTCTTC.

This clone showed up just a few times. The V and J genes are TRBV27 and TRBJ2-3, with 8 bases aligning to TRBD2. J was trimmed by 3 bases and V by 7 bases; bases with no gene match: 3. Germline CDR1 reads MNHEY; CDR2 reads SMNVEV (reference sequence). This CDR3 is 13 amino acids long. This CDR3 reads CASKRGTTDTQYF. In DNA, the CDR3 is TGTGCCAGCAAGCGGGGGACTACAGATACGCAGTATTTT.

This rearrangement joins TRBV5-6 to TRBJ2-6; a weak D match, TRBD1 (6 bases). Germline assignment: CDR1 SGHDT and CDR2 YYEEEE. The V end was cut by 4 bases, the J end by 2 bases, with 7 bases between. The CDR3 runs 14 residues. This CDR3 is CASSRQAGANVLTF. The CDR3 DNA reads TGTGCCAGCAGCAGACAGGCTGGGGCCAACGTCCTGACTTTC.

The chain employs TRBV7-2 and TRBJ1-2; D uncertain. V was shortened by 5 bases and J by 8 bases, with 12 bases between the two germline ends. Germline CDR1 is SGHTA and CDR2 is FQGNSA. CDR3 length equals 12 residues. In DNA form, the CDR3 reads TGTGCCAGCAGCCCCGGGTTTCGGGGCTACACCTTC. Translated: CASSPGFRGYTF.

This rearrangement joins TRBV5-6 to TRBJ2-7; TRBD1 agrees at 8 bases. The germline CDR1 and CDR2 sequences are SGHDT and YYEEEE. The trim removed 2 bases at V and 11 bases at J, leaving 12 bases unmatched. The CDR3 length is 14 residues. The CDR3 is CASSFQDRGGGKYF. DNA of the CDR3: TGTGCCAGCAGCTTCCAAGACAGGGGAGGAGGAAAGTACTTC.

V usage is TRBV7-3 and J usage is TRBJ2-5; D is perhaps TRBD2 (7 bases). Germline values: CDR1 SGHTA, CDR2 FQGTGA. The CDR3 extends over 15 amino acids. V dropped 1 base and J dropped 1 base, with 10 bases sitting between them. CDR3 sequence: CASSLNGGPQETQYF. Here the CDR3 DNA reads TGTGCCAGCAGCTTAAACGGGGGGCCCCAAGAGACCCAGTACTTC.

This rearrangement joins TRBV19 to TRBJ2-5, with a weak D call TRBD2 (5 bases). Deletions cut 10 bases from V and 0 bases from J, with 21 bases between. The germline gives CDR1 LNHDA, CDR2 SQIVND (reference sequence). The CDR3 has 16 residues. The DNA of the CDR3 is TGTGCCAATAACATTTGGCAGAGGGATTACCAAGAGACCCAGTACTTC. Translated, it gives CANNIWQRDYQETQYF.

This chain connects TRBV3-1 (or the pseudogene TRBV3-2) to TRBJ1-1, with D possibly matching TRBD1 (6 bases). The germline V gene encodes CDR1 LGHDT and CDR2 YNNKEL (reference sequence). The CDR3 loop spans 13 amino acids. V lost 3 bases to trimming and J lost 5 bases, with 10 bases between them. In DNA form, the CDR3 reads TGTGCCAGCAGCCAGGGGGCTAATACTGAAGCTTTCTTT. This sequence encodes CASSQGANTEAFF.

This sequence joins TRBV2 and TRBJ2-7; possible D gene TRBD2, 5 bases. The CDR3 contains 14 residues. The germline V gene has CDR1 SNHLY and CDR2 FYNNEI. V lost 6 bases, J lost 7 bases, and 19 bases lay in between. CDR3 protein: CASSVTGLPGEQYF. The CDR3 bases are TGTGCCAGCAGCGTCACGGGGTTACCGGGGGAGCAGTACTTC.

V usage is TRBV27 and J usage is TRBJ1-1; the D gene is possibly TRBD1 (5 bases). The V end lost 5 bases, the J end lost 5 bases, and 18 bases lay between the germline ends. Germline V gene data show CDR1 as MNHEY and CDR2 as SMNVEV (reference sequence). The CDR3 loop spans 15 amino acids. The CDR3 region is CASSRASRGTTEAFF. CDR3 in DNA: TGTGCCAGCAGTAGAGCGTCCCGGGGGACGACTGAAGCTTTCTTT.

This clone was seen only once. J is TRBJ2-3 and V is TRBV11-2; 8 nucleotides agree with TRBD2. This CDR3 comprises 15 residues. Germline-derived CDR1 and CDR2 are SGHAT and FQNNGV. V lost 3 bases, J lost 2 bases, and 4 bases stayed unmatched. In DNA, the CDR3 is TGTGCCAGCAGCTTTAGCGGGACCTTCACAGATACGCAGTATTTT. This gives the protein CASSFSGTFTDTQYF.

The chain recombines TRBV4-1 with TRBJ1-3; 7 bases map to TRBD1. The V segment lost 0 bases and the J segment 4 bases; nucleotides outside the gene matches: 9. This CDR3 has 17 amino acids. CDR1 and CDR2 (germline): MGHRA, YSYEKL. The CDR3, as DNA: TGCGCCAGCAGCCAAGAAATACATGGGACAGCAGGAAACACCATATATTTT. Encoded protein: CASSQEIHGTAGNTIYF.

The V and J genes are TRBV5-1 and TRBJ2-1, with a tentative D call TRBD1 (6 bases). The ends were cut back, 4 bases at V and 4 bases at J, with 9 bases in the middle. The CDR3 spans 13 residues. Germline values: CDR1 SGHRS, CDR2 YFSETQ. The CDR3: CASSNTGYNEQFF. CDR3 in DNA: TGCGCCAGCAGCAATACAGGGTACAATGAGCAGTTCTTC.

The gene calls are TRBV30 and TRBJ1-3, with 9 bases matching TRBD1. CDR3 length equals 14 residues. V gave up 2 bases and J gave up 5 bases; unmatched junction bases: 4. Germline CDR1 is GTSNPN and CDR2 is SVGIG (reference sequence). The CDR3 is CAWSLGTGRNTIYF. CDR3 DNA sequence: TGTGCCTGGAGTCTGGGGACAGGGAGAAACACCATATATTTT.